The 3 T cell receptor beta chains listed next were all sequenced from one sample in a study of early T cells in non-severe SARS-CoV-2 infection. TCRdb reprocessed the 5' RACE reads via MiXCR and lists one record per CDR3 protein. The sample has 40,000 or so distinct CDR3 sequences, over 5% seen once. This specimen was whole blood, taken at baseline. Receptors were obtained from an adult who was a healthcare worker with PCR-confirmed SARS-CoV-2 infection or an uninfected control (not recorded which).

V usage is TRBV5-5 and J usage is TRBJ2-3; 9 positions agree with TRBD1. V lost 1 base to trimming and J lost 6 bases; unmatched junction nucleotides: 9. The CDR3 length is 16 residues. Germline lookup yields CDR1 SGHKS and CDR2 YYEKEE (reference sequence). The CDR3 is CASSLWDRALRDTQYF. CDR3 in DNA: TGTGCCAGCAGCTTGTGGGACAGGGCCCTAAGGGATACGCAGTATTTT.

This chain connects TRBV29-1 to TRBJ2-5, with 8 bases fitting TRBD2. The CDR3 covers 13 residues. The V gene end was trimmed by 1 base and the J gene end by 2 bases; junction bases not matched to a gene: 0. The V gene's germline CDR1 is SQVTM and CDR2 ANQGSEA. The CDR3 region is CSVEAGGQETQYF. CDR3 bases: TGCAGCGTTGAAGCGGGAGGGCAAGAGACCCAGTACTTC.

Only a few counts were recorded for this clonotype. The genes are TRBV29-1 and TRBJ1-3; D is unresolved. Trimming shortened V by 4 bases and J by 2 bases, and 9 bases separated the two germline ends. This CDR3 contains 13 residues. Germline CDR1 SQVTM, CDR2 ANQGSEA. As DNA, the CDR3 is TGCAGCGTTGCGAGAAGTGCTGGAAACACCATATATTTT. Residues: CSVARSAGNTIYF. Based on the CDR3 plus reference TRBV29-1 and TRBJ1-3, the full variable domain is SAVISQKPSRDICQRGTSLTIQCQVDSQVTMMFWYRQQPGQSLTLIATANQGSEATYESGFVIDKFPISRPNLTFSTLTVSNMSPEDSSIYLCSVARSAGNTIYFGEGSWLTVV.